This TCR beta chain was profiled in a study of T cells in Graves' hyperthyroidism and ophthalmopathy. This clonotype appeared many times. Its antigen is as yet unknown. Template material for amplifying TCR beta CDR3 regions consisted of RNA transcripts. A first-round RT-PCR of the TCR CDR3 used the HTBI primer set. A single record per CDR3 protein comes from TCRdb applying MiXCR to the multiplex PCR reads. The sample carries about 700,000 distinct CDR3 sequences, about 45% recorded once. This CDR3 has 14 residues. Germline CDR1 and CDR2: LGHDT and YNNKEL (reference sequence). The V and J ends lost 2 bases and 8 bases respectively, with 10 bases between them. General study findings and limits: Peripheral blood also featured most of the thyroid clonotypes expanded above 0.001.

Patients having uncontrolled infection, another autoimmune disease, pregnancy or lactation were not included. J is TRBJ1-6 and V is TRBV3-1; possibly TRBD1 for D (5 bases). This receptor was identified in an adult man with Graves' disease, either hyperthyroidism or ophthalmopathy (not recorded which). What was sequenced was peripheral blood or thyroid tissue (not recorded which). The chain's CDR3 is CASSQLQEHSPLHF. CDR3 nucleotides: TGTGCCAGCAGCCAATTACAGGAGCATTCACCCCTCCACTTT.